Detailed here is one TCR beta chain. Its antigen is not known. This CDR3 spans 14 amino acids. Germline loops: CDR1 MDHEN, CDR2 SYDVKM. This sample was included in a study of CXCR3-negative and CXCR3-positive naive CD8 T cells. Across the whole study: For each library, about 1.5 +/- 0.3 million TRB reads were obtained, some 130 million in total. Whole-study findings and limits: PBMCs showed partially decreased CXCR3 expression after cryopreservation, and most assays used fresh PBMCs. Researchers report that CXCR3-positive naive cells carry more hydrophobic TRB CDR3s than CXCR3-negative naive cells.

Researchers reported sorting every CD8+ T cell subset in triplicate, 300,000 to 350,000 cells per sort. Within the CD8+ T cell compartment, naive cells were CD45RO-CCR7+CD27+CD95-. UMI-tagged TRB cDNA libraries were built via 5' RACE. TCRdb reprocessed the 5' RACE reads, keeping one entry per CDR3 protein, no DNA. There are some 140,000 distinct CDR3 sequences in the sample, with 0.41% held by the top ten. The sequencing sample was made of naive CXCR3+ CD8+ T cells from blood. The subset: CD45RO-CCR7+CD27+CD95- naive CD8+ T cells expressing CXCR3 (TNR3+). V usage is TRBV28 and J usage is TRBJ2-7; the TRBD1 assignment by TCRdb is unverifiable without DNA. The sequence was collected from a human donor in good health. Some clones in this sample may be carry-over from other donors' samples. This chain's CDR3 is CASSPGQGGGEQYF.